This T cell receptor (beta chain) originates from a study of tumor-infiltrating lymphocytes in primary liver carcinoma. Whole-study context: Ranging in age from 30 to 69 years, the patients were men and women.

With 5 bases clipped from V and 4 bases from J, the junction kept 3 bases outside the gene matches. The CDR3 is 15 residues long. The germline V gene has CDR1 SGHNT and CDR2 YYREEE (reference sequence). Study conclusions and caveats: Reduced overlap was seen in tumor-adjacent and tumor-blood pairs versus tumor region pairs.

Details on this clonotype: Its antigen is as yet unknown.

Synthesis of TCR beta cDNA was carried out from approximately 500 ng total RNA with a constant-region primer. The TCR beta library was amplified through three nested multiplex PCR rounds in a modified ARM-PCR procedure. Primers for the first two PCR rounds were TRBV1-TRBV30 forward primers and a C-beta reverse primer (approximately 9 cycles per round). TCRdb ran MiXCR on the multiplex PCR reads and lists one entry per CDR3 protein. The sample shows approximately 120,000 distinct CDR3 sequences, 60% to 75% of them seen only once. From approximately 20-30 mg of unsorted bulk tissue, DNA and RNA were co-extracted together. Patients had primary liver carcinoma treated by surgical resection. Every tumor yielded five separate sampled regions.

This TCR came from a woman in her fifties or sixties with primary liver carcinoma and hepatitis B virus infection. Sequencing used liver tumor tissue from sampling region 3. Stated subset: tumor region T3, left-lateral pole. The V and J genes are TRBV5-4 and TRBJ2-2; 12 positions agree with TRBD1. This CDR3 reads CASSPGQGATGELFF. The CDR3 DNA reads TGTGCCAGCAGTCCGGGACAGGGGGCCACCGGGGAGCTGTTTTTT.